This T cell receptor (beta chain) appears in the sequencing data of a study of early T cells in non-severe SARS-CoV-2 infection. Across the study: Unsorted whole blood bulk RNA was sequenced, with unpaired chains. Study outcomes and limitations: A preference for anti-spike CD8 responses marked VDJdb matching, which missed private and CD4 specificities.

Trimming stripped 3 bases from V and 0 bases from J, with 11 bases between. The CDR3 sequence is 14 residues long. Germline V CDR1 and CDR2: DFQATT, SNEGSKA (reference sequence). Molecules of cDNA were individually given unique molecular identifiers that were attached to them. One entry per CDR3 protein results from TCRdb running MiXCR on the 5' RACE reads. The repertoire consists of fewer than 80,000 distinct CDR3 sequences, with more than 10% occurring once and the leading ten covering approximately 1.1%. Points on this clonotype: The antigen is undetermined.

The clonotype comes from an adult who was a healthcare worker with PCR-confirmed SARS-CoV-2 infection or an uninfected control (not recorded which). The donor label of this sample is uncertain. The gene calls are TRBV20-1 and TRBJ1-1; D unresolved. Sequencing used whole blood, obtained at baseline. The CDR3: CSARSGRMNTEAFF. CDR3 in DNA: TGCAGTGCTAGGTCGGGCAGGATGAACACTGAAGCTTTCTTT.